This T cell receptor (beta chain) was profiled in a study of T cells in Graves' hyperthyroidism and ophthalmopathy (dated 2019 in TCRdb). Context from the whole study: Peripheral blood was sampled at the time of initial diagnosis, prior to any treatment. TCR V-J signatures able to tell the groups apart were searched for in a discovery cohort of 90 to 100 patients, of whom around 43 had Graves' ophthalmopathy and under 65 had stable Graves' hyperthyroidism. Thyroid tissue and blood T-cell repertoires from about 6 Graves' hyperthyroidism patients were also compared in the study. Following sampling, methimazole starting at 30 mg daily was given to hyperthyroidism patients, and high-dose intravenous methylprednisolone was given to ophthalmopathy patients. An independent validation cohort of fewer than 20 hyperthyroidism patients and about 15 patients who later progressed to ophthalmopathy tested prospective prediction of ophthalmopathy. The paper describes TCR Vbeta CDR3 sequencing of fewer than 150 peripheral blood samples, made up of under 50 ophthalmopathy patients, approximately 73 hyperthyroidism patients and around 17 progressor patients. The approximately 100 discovery patients were randomly split 7:3 into training and test sets. What the research found in general, with its limitations: During validation, the model predicted progression to ophthalmopathy a median of about 5.9 months ahead of onset, with almost 71% sensitivity and 72% to 80% specificity. Most expanded thyroid clonotypes (frequency above 0.001) were also detected in blood, a finding suggesting that blood repertoires may reflect thyroid immune responses. In cross-validation, a model built on a 13 V-J signature told ophthalmopathy apart from stable hyperthyroidism with just under 90% sensitivity and around 84% specificity, and in testing the same model reached 80%/75%. Sample size was not statistically predetermined, and investigators were not blinded to group allocation.

The hyperthyroidism patients were between 18 and 65 years old and newly diagnosed, with a disease duration of less than 2 months. The study excluded patients with uncontrolled infections, other autoimmune diseases, pregnancy or lactation. Diagnoses were based on clinical symptoms, serum thyroxine and TRAb, thyroid ultrasound and orbital computed tomography. For progressor patients, blood was drawn at the first diagnosis of hyperthyroidism, before any ophthalmopathy symptoms had appeared. Ficoll-Paque density gradient centrifugation was used to isolate PBMCs from approximately 11 ml of fresh peripheral blood. Progressor patients were first diagnosed with Graves' hyperthyroidism and then developed ophthalmopathy during follow-up. Total RNA was extracted with Trizol reagent, and quality was checked on an Agilent 2100 Bioanalyzer. Here V drops 2 bases and J drops 4 bases, and the junction holds 7 bases not matched to any gene. CDR1 and CDR2 are read off the germline V gene as MDHEN and SYDVKM. Its CDR3 holds 15 amino acids, cysteine through phenylalanine. Only the CDR3 DNA stays, 45 bases, in frame from base 1.

Many counts were recorded for this clonotype. Its antigen is unknown. No much larger clone is present one base from it, and per-base qualities are unavailable. Amplification of TCR beta CDR3 regions was carried out from RNA transcripts. The TCR CDR3 was subjected to a first round of RT-PCR using the HTBI primer set and the Qiagen OneStep RT-PCR kit. The libraries were constructed in a second round of multiplex PCR and then size-selected and purified. Sequencing of the libraries was done on an Illumina HiSeq2000 using paired-end 100 bp reads. Processing in the source paper ran as follows. SOAPnuke was used to process the raw data, with reads discarded if the reads contained adapters or uncalled bases, had a mean Phred below 15, or lacked an exact constant-primer or identifier match. COPE v1.2.5 was used to merge high-quality paired reads, and clonotypes were defined as unique nucleotide sequences. Clonotypes were aligned to IMGT TRBV, TRBD and TRBJ reference segments using MiTCR v1.1. The analysis was restricted to V-J combinations with a frequency above 0.0001, which together covered 99.2% of the repertoires. The TCS score was defined as the ratio of F50 (clonal expansion) to E x V (chaos), calculated using BLOSUM62-based TCRdist between CDR3 peptides within each V-J. Welch's t-statistics and random forest reduced fewer than 600 V-J features to under 15, which were used in a naive Bayes classifier (R e1071). TCRdb redid the processing of the public reads, applying fastp at Q25 and MiXCR, and retained in-frame beta chains. Every entry covers one CDR3 protein and lists the most common genes and DNA from its rows. The authors' filters were not applied to this entry. For this sample there are 250,000 to 300,000 distinct CDR3 sequences; about 14% appear just once. The top ten clones comprise 10% to 15% of the sample.

The sequence joins TRBV28 to TRBJ2-7, and TRBD2 aligns with 8 junction nucleotides. The sequence was obtained from a woman aged 40 to 50 with Graves' hyperthyroidism that later progressed to Graves' ophthalmopathy. Sequencing was performed on blood. The DNA is TGTGCCAGCAGTTTAGACCCCCCTAGCGGGTACGAGCAGTACTTC. This translates into CASSLDPPSGYEQYF.